The present T cell receptor (beta chain) was sequenced within a study of blood T cell repertoires in COVID-19 (TCRdb year 2020). Regarding the study in general: Samples covering the acute and convalescent phases of COVID-19 were provided by collaborators in the United States, Italy and Spain. The repertoires were released in a freely available public database intended as a resource for research on the immune response to SARS-CoV-2. The prospective study material was composed of cDNA or gDNA derived from T cells, B-cell-depleted T cells, or PBMCs. The samples were drawn from the first 160 participants of the ongoing ImmuneRACE study and from 1,254 subjects provided by 6 global collaborators. Deeply sampled blood TCRbeta repertoires from subjects exposed to, actively infected with, or recovered from COVID-19 were included in the dataset. Where available, HLA class I and class II types were obtained from metadata supplied by the sample provider rather than from assay-based typing. The sample metadata nearly always contained a de-identified subject ID, COVID-19 status, age in years and sex. Study-wide conclusions, independent of this receptor: The amount of clinical and demographic metadata varied by source and participant and was provided uncurated.

TCRbeta CDR3 regions were amplified from genomic DNA using the immunoSEQ Assay, a bias-controlled multiplex PCR. On the authors' methods: Within the assay, amplification of reference gene primers was used to estimate how many nucleated cells each sample contained. To quantify the absolute abundance of each unique TCRbeta CDR3 rearrangement, sequence reads were collapsed and filtered. For each sample, productive Simpson clonality was calculated as the square root of Simpson's diversity index over productive rearrangements. TCRdb retrieved this table from immuneACCESS and kept in-frame rearrangements only. Not all clones are present; in checked studies, unresolved V genes account for under half, and no reason is known for the remainder. D and trimming come from the DNA, and the V and J calls and clone size come from that table. In this sample the table shows approximately 150,000 clones, approximately 95% of which occur a single time. The leading ten clones occupy around 2% of the sample.

Via the germline V gene, CDR1 is SNHLY and CDR2 FYNNEI. The CDR3, cysteine through phenylalanine, is 14 amino acids long. The kept DNA is CDR3 alone, 42 bases in frame from the first base. Trimmed from V: 5 bases; trimmed from J: 4 bases; junction bases lacking a gene match: 5. At one collaborating source in Seattle, patients were enrolled during active infection and were followed longitudinally through the course of disease. Collaborating institutions collected whole blood in K2EDTA tubes following their own protocols. For TCRbeta analysis, collaborators shipped samples as frozen whole blood, isolated PBMCs, or DNA extracted from either of those sample types. Concerning this clone: Its antigen remains undetermined. Base qualities are not at hand, and no much larger clone is one base apart.

The TCR was taken from a woman between 55 and 75 years old with COVID-19, enrolled during active disease. This receptor chain uses TRBV2 and TRBJ1-1; 9 nucleotides in the junction match TRBD1. The specimen sequenced was peripheral blood. The sequence in DNA is TGTGCCAGCAGTTACAGGGGGCAAGGCACTGAAGCTTTCTTT. Translation gives CASSYRGQGTEAFF.